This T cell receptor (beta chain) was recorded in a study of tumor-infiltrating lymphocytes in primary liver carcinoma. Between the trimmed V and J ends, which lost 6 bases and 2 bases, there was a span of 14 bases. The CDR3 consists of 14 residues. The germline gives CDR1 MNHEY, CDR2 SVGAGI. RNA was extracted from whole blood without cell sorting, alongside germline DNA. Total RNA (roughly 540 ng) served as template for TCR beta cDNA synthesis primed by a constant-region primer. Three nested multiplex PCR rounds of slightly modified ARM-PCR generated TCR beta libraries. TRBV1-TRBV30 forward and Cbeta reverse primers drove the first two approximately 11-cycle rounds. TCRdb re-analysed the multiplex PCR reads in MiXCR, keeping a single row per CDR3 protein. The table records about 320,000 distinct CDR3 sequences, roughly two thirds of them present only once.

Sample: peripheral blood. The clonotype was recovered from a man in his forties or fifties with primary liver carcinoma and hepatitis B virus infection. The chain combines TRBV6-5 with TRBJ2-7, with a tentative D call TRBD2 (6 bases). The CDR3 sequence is CASRTSRRAYEQYF. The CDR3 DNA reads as TGTGCCAGCAGGACTAGTAGGAGGGCCTACGAGCAGTACTTC.